Listed below are T cell receptor beta chains from one sample, sequenced in a study of tumor and adjacent non-tumor tissue in lung cancer. A single record per CDR3 protein comes from TCRdb applying MiXCR to the multiplex PCR reads. The sample records around 82,000 distinct CDR3 sequences, roughly 80% being singletons. What was sequenced was distant non-tumor lung tissue. These receptors were obtained from a man in his sixties with non-small cell lung cancer. CDR3s include the opening cysteine and the closing phenylalanine or tryptophan. The D gene is left open where the match is weak. Part of the rows lack a size; the others show once, few, many or a class for expanded clones.

CDR3	DNA	D	size	V	J
CASSLDPGSVHEQFF	TGTGCCAGCAGCTTAGATCCAGGGTCGGTACACGAGCAGTTCTTC	-	-	TRBV11-2	TRBJ2-1
CASSLAGTSGREKQFF	TGTGCAAGCAGCTTAGCTGGGACAAGCGGGAGGGAGAAGCAGTTCTTC	TRBD2	-	TRBV11-3	TRBJ2-1
CARSSPHRGTSGRVETQYF	TGTGCCAGAAGTTCCCCCCACCGGGGGACTAGCGGGAGGGTAGAGACCCAGTACTTC	TRBD2	-	TRBV6-6	TRBJ2-5
CSVQSAGNTAELFF	TGCAGCGTGCAGAGCGCGGGAAACACCGCGGAGCTGTTTTTT	-	-	TRBV29-1	TRBJ2-2
CASSRSGLIRGETQYF	TGTGCCAGCAGCCGAAGCGGCCTCATTAGGGGAGAGACCCAGTACTTC	-	-	TRBV5-4	TRBJ2-5
CSARVQDTEAYF	TGCAGTGCTAGAGTCCAAGACACCGAAGCTTACTTT	-	-	TRBV20-1	TRBJ1-1
CSAYAATCYKQYF	TGCAGTGCGTACGCAGCTACCTGCTACAAACAGTACTTC	-	-	TRBV20-1	TRBJ2-7
CASSYHGLYQETQYF	TGTGCCAGCAGTTACCATGGACTGTATCAAGAGACCCAGTACTTC	-	-	TRBV6-5	TRBJ2-5
CAISLAGVSSGANVRTF	TGTGCCATCAGCCTAGCGGGAGTCAGCTCTGGGGCCAACGTCCGGACTTTC	TRBD2	-	TRBV6-5	TRBJ2-6
CVSSLGRDMLGYQAFF	TGTGTCAGCAGCTTAGGCCGGGACATGCTGGGCTACCAAGCTTTCTTT	-	-	TRBV11-3	TRBJ1-1
CASSFDGRSYEHYF	TGTGCCAGCAGTTTCGACGGCCGTTCCTACGAGCACTACTTC	-	-	TRBV28	TRBJ2-7
CAISLPGADTQYF	TGTGCCATTAGCCTTCCGGGCGCAGATACGCAGTATTTT	-	-	TRBV19	TRBJ2-3
CASGFVGGVEGETQYF	TGTGCTAGTGGTTTTGTTGGGGGGGTAGAGGGGGAGACCCAGTACTTC	TRBD2	-	TRBV12-5	TRBJ2-5
CASSENSGISNTGELFF	TGCGCCAGCAGCGAAAACTCCGGGATATCGAACACAGGGGAGCTGTTTTTT	-	-	TRBV5-1	TRBJ2-2
CANSPTSRRATGANVLTF	TGTGCCAACAGTCCAACTAGCAGGAGAGCCACTGGGGCCAACGTCCTGACTTTC	-	-	TRBV11-2	TRBJ2-6
CGSSPTGGSDTQYF	TGTGGCAGCAGCCCCACAGGGGGATCAGATACGCAGTACTTT	TRBD1	-	TRBV11-3	TRBJ2-3
CASSLDYIGRCF	TGTGCCAGCAGTCTAGACTACATCGGGAGGTGCTTC	TRBD2	-	TRBV6-6	TRBJ2-1
CSTRRASGSPNEQFF	TGCAGTACTAGGAGGGCTAGCGGGAGTCCAAATGAGCAGTTCTTC	TRBD2	-	TRBV20-1	TRBJ2-1
CASSSLRRERGGTDTQYF	TGTGCCAGCAGCTCCCTCCGTAGGGAGCGGGGGGGCACAGATACGCAGTATTTT	TRBD2	many	TRBV11-3	TRBJ2-3
CASSFKANTIYF	TGTGCCAGCAGCTTTAAAGCAAACACCATATATTTT	-	-	TRBV11-3	TRBJ1-3
CRTPGARELVF	TGCAGAACTCCAGGGGCGAGAGAGTTGGTTTTT	-	-	TRBV20-1	TRBJ1-4
CSVGVLTSDKQFF	TGCAGCGTTGGAGTGCTGACTAGCGACAAGCAGTTCTTC	TRBD2	-	TRBV29-1	TRBJ2-1
CSAHRGPVNTEAFF	TGCAGTGCTCACAGGGGCCCAGTGAACACTGAAGCTTTCTTT	TRBD1	many	TRBV20-1	TRBJ1-1
CARGLNRGQQETQYF	TGTGCCAGGGGCTTGAACCGGGGGCAACAAGAGACCCAGTACTTC	-	-	TRBV11-2	TRBJ2-5
CSARVSLENNQPQHF	TGCAGTGCTAGAGTCTCTTTGGAGAACAATCAACCCCAGCATTTT	-	-	TRBV20-1	TRBJ1-5
CPSSFRQVRGYTF	TGTCCCAGCAGTTTCCGACAGGTGCGCGGCTACACCTTT	-	-	TRBV12-3/TRBV12-4	TRBJ1-2
CASSYSGQSSLLQHF	TGTGCCAGCAGTTACAGTGGACAGAGTAGTCTGCTCCAACATTTT	-	-	TRBV6-5	TRBJ1-5
CTSTVGGETQYF	TGTACCAGCACCGTAGGGGGAGAGACACAGTACTTC	-	-	TRBV11-2	TRBJ2-5
CASSDTRRQPQHF	TGTGCCAGCAGTGATACTCGTCGGCAGCCCCAGCATTTT	-	many	TRBV12-3/TRBV12-4	TRBJ1-5
CSAREHRGLDQPQHF	TGCAGTGCTAGAGAACACAGGGGGCTGGATCAACCCCAGCATTTT	TRBD1	-	TRBV20-1	TRBJ1-5
CASSQVGGITDTHYF	TGTGCCAGCAGCCAGGTGGGGGGGATCACAGATACGCACTATTTT	TRBD2	once	TRBV14	TRBJ2-3
CASSPGTESYNEQIF	TGTGCCAGCAGCCCTGGGACAGAATCCTACAATGAGCAGATCTTC	TRBD1	few	TRBV12-3/TRBV12-4	TRBJ2-1
CASRQDTEAFF	TGTGCCAGCAGGCAAGACACTGAAGCTTTCTTT	-	-	TRBV2	TRBJ1-1
CASSSLGLAASTGTQYF	TGTGCCAGCAGCTCTCTGGGACTAGCGGCTAGCACAGGTACGCAGTATTTT	TRBD2	-	TRBV5-8	TRBJ2-3
CASSQSFGAFREQYF	TGTGCCAGCAGCCAATCTTTTGGGGCATTCCGAGAGCAGTATTTT	-	-	TRBV4-2	TRBJ2-3
CASSETGQNTEAFF	TGCGCCAGCAGCGAGACAGGGCAGAACACTGAAGCTTTCTTT	TRBD1	few	TRBV5-1	TRBJ1-1
CNAARTRMGGAGELFF	TGCAATGCTGCCAGGACCCGGATGGGAGGGGCCGGGGAGCTGTTTTTT	TRBD2	-	TRBV20-1	TRBJ2-2
CVSSLEAERTEAFF	TGTGTCAGCAGCTTAGAGGCAGAGCGGACTGAAGCTTTCTTT	-	-	TRBV11-1	TRBJ1-1
CASSLEVMTSPKQQYF	TGTGCCAGCAGCTTAGAGGTGATGACGTCCCCGAAGCAGCAGTACTTC	-	-	TRBV11-2	TRBJ2-7
CAGSPLRLSRVPDTQYF	TGTGCCGGCAGTCCCCTTAGACTATCCAGGGTCCCAGATACGCAGTATTTT	-	-	TRBV12-3/TRBV12-4	TRBJ2-3
CASILDRGTRDMQYF	TGTGCCAGCATCTTAGACCGGGGTACAAGAGATATGCAGTATTTC	-	-	TRBV11-2	TRBJ2-3
CTGSLDYGTGGGEKLFF	TGCACCGGCAGCTTGGATTACGGGACAGGAGGAGGTGAAAAACTGTTTTTT	TRBD1	-	TRBV5-1	TRBJ1-4
CVSSSQWNIETFF	TGTGTCAGCAGCTCTCAGTGGAACATTGAAACTTTCTTT	-	once	TRBV11-3	TRBJ1-1
CASRLEGRFTEAFF	TGTGCGAGCAGATTGGAGGGGAGGTTCACTGAAGCTTTCTTT	-	-	TRBV5-6	TRBJ1-1
CDSSLKRNTEGLF	TGTGACAGCAGCTTAAAGCGGAACACTGAAGGTCTCTTT	-	-	TRBV11-2	TRBJ1-1
CASTSDRVGNQPQHF	TGTGCTAGCACTTCGGACAGGGTAGGGAATCAGCCCCAACATTTT	TRBD1	-	TRBV6-1	TRBJ1-5
CSVRSSGVREQFF	TGCAGTGTTAGAAGTAGCGGTGTCAGAGAGCAGTTCTTC	-	-	TRBV20-1	TRBJ2-1
CANSAGTSWNEQFF	TGCGCCAACAGCGCCGGGACTAGTTGGAATGAGCAGTTCTTC	TRBD2	-	TRBV10-1	TRBJ2-1
CASGSDSGNEPFF	TGTGCTAGTGGATCCGACAGTGGCAATGAGCCGTTCTTC	-	-	TRBV12-5	TRBJ2-1
CAASLAGASSGANILTF	TGTGCCGCCAGCCTAGCGGGAGCCAGCTCTGGGGCCAACATCCTGACTTTT	TRBD2	once	TRBV6-5	TRBJ2-6
CSARAGTFNYDYTF	TGCAGTGCTAGAGCCGGGACTTTTAACTATGACTACACCTTC	-	once	TRBV20-1	TRBJ1-2
CASSEGRGVTEAFF	TGTGCCAGCAGTGAAGGCAGGGGGGTCACTGAAGCTTTCTTT	TRBD1	-	TRBV6-1	TRBJ1-1
CSAPTGREEPGELFF	TGCAGTGCTCCTACAGGGAGGGAGGAACCCGGGGAGCTGTTTTTT	-	-	TRBV20-1	TRBJ2-2
CASSLDAGIYNEQIF	TGTGCCAGCAGCTTAGACGCGGGTATCTACAATGAGCAGATCTTC	-	-	TRBV11-1	TRBJ2-1
CASSQTRQKNTRDLFF	TGTGCCAGCAGCCAAACTAGGCAGAAGAACACCCGGGATCTGTTTTTT	-	-	TRBV12-1	TRBJ2-2
CASSFSDGSNQPQHF	TGTGCCAGCAGTTTTTCGGACGGTAGCAATCAGCCCCAGCATTTT	-	few	TRBV28	TRBJ1-5